This T cell receptor (beta chain) originates from a study of blood T cell repertoires in COVID-19. Turning to the study itself: Whether acute or convalescent, the COVID-19 samples came from the United States, Italy and Spain. Nucleic acid was either cDNA or gDNA, and it came from T cells, B-cell-depleted T cells, or PBMCs.

Study processing details: Estimated nucleated cell counts came from reference gene primer amplification. Here immunoSEQ multiplex PCR was the method, and the copy in TCRdb shows in-frame clones only, minus some. That table supplies the V and J calls and clone size; D and trimming were determined from the DNA. The data contain 400,000 to 450,000 clones, about 91% of them singletons. It was during active infection that Seattle patients were enrolled and then longitudinally followed. This TCR came from a woman between 40 and 50 years old with COVID-19, enrolled during active disease. The sample comprised peripheral blood.

Here the CDR3 reads CAISFGAGDNEQFF. CDR3 bases: TGTGCCATCAGCTTCGGAGCCGGGGACAATGAGCAGTTCTTC. V and J are TRBV10-3 and TRBJ2-1; TRBD2 is a possible D gene (5 bases). Trimming took off 6 bases at V and 5 bases at J, with 14 bases between the two ends. Germline CDR1 reads ENHRY; CDR2 reads SYGVKD. This CDR3 has 14 residues.